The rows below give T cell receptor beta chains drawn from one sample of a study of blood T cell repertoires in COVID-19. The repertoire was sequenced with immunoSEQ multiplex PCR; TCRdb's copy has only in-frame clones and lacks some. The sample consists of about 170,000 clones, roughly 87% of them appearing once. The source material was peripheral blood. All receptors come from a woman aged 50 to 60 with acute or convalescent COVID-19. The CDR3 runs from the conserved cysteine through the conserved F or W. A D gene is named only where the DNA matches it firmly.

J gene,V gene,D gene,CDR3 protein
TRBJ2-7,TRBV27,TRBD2,CASSLGGGFLYEQYF
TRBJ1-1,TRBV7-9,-,CASSLQGLTEAFF
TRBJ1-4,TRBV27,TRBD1,CASRDRGGKLFF
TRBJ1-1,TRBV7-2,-,CASSLRSNTEAFF
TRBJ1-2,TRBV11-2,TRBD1,CASSPGTGAAYYGYTF
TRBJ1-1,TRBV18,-,CASSGGENTEAFF
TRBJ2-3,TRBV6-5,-,CATSPRGGGTDTQYF
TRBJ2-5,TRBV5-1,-,CASSRTGGTQETQYF
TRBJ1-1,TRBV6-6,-,CASSYGGGGMNTEAFF
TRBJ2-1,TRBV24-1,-,CATSDLPGLSHEQFF
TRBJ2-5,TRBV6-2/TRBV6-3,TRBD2,CASSTWTSGIGETQYF
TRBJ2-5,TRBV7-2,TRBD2,CASSLGPREGQETQYF
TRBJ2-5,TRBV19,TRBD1,CASSIPGGVETQYF
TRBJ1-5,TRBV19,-,CASTRGFNQPQHF